The 8 T cell receptor beta chains reported below all come from one sample, sequenced in a study of OX40 agonist ivuxolimab in advanced cancers. Data came from immunoSEQ multiplex PCR; TCRdb stores just in-frame clones and leaves some out. Counted here are about 36,000 clones, 81% occurring once; the ten biggest clones make up 20% to 25%. Sequencing used CD4+ or CD8+ T cells sorted from blood, obtained in a trial of the OX40 agonist ivuxolimab. These receptors came from an adult with an advanced solid tumor such as melanoma, head and neck, liver or kidney cancer.

This clone was counted a few times. In DNA, the CDR3 is TGTGCCAGCAGCCGAAATACGGGGAGGAATAAGGAAGCTTTCTTT. Translation: CASSRNTGRNKEAFF. The genes are TRBV9 and TRBJ1-1; D unclear. V gave up 4 bases and J gave up 8 bases, with 21 bases separating them. The germline gives CDR1 SGDLS, CDR2 YYNGEE. The CDR3 extends over 15 amino acids.

This clone was detected once. The CDR3 loop is CASSLAGLAGGRGYNEQFF. The CDR3 DNA reads TGTGCCAGCAGCTTGGCGGGACTAGCGGGAGGGCGGGGATACAATGAGCAGTTCTTC. J is TRBJ2-1 and V is TRBV5-4, with 16 bases fitting TRBD2. CDR1 and CDR2 from the germline V gene are SGHNT and YYREEE (reference sequence). The V segment lost 0 bases and the J segment 4 bases; nucleotides outside the gene matches: 7. This CDR3 region has 19 residues. Using reference TRBV5-4 and TRBJ2-1 for the parts outside the CDR3, the full variable domain is ETGVTQSPTHLIKTRGQQVTLRCSSQSGHNTVSWYQQALGQGPQFIFQYYREEENGRGNFPPRFSGLQFPNYSSELNVNALELDDSALYLCASSLAGLAGGRGYNEQFFGPGTRLTVL.

The chain carries TRBV10-3 and TRBJ1-1; D gene unclear. CDR1 and CDR2 from the germline V gene are ENHRY and SYGVKD. The CDR3 totals 14 residues. V was trimmed by 4 bases and J by 0 bases, leaving 9 bases between them. Written as DNA, the CDR3 is TGTGCCATCAGTGGATCGGGAATGAACACTGAAGCTTTCTTT. Its translation is CAISGSGMNTEAFF.

The chain combines TRBV6-1 with TRBJ1-2; unclear D gene. The V end lost 1 base, the J end lost 3 bases, and 18 bases lay between the germline ends. CDR3 length: 17 amino acids. The V gene's germline CDR1 is MNHNS and CDR2 SASEGT. The CDR3 loop reads CASSEVRASREHYGYTF. The DNA of the CDR3 is TGTGCCAGCAGTGAAGTGAGGGCCAGCCGGGAGCACTATGGCTACACCTTC.

The rearrangement joins TRBV27 to TRBJ2-7; D tentatively fits TRBD1 or TRBD2 (5 bases each). CDR3 length: 13 residues. V was cut by 7 bases and J by 7 bases, with 17 bases left in between. Per germline, CDR1 MNHEY and CDR2 SMNVEV (reference sequence). The CDR3 sequence is CASTGTTSGEQYF. The CDR3 DNA follows: TGTGCCAGCACCGGGACCACCTCGGGAGAGCAGTACTTC.

CDR3 in DNA: TGTGCCAGCAGTTACCAGCTAGCGGGGGGTGAGACCCAGTACTTC. Residues: CASSYQLAGGETQYF. V gene TRBV6-5 combines with J gene TRBJ2-5, with TRBD2 matching 11 bases. The CDR3 covers 15 residues. With 2 bases clipped from V and 5 bases from J, the junction kept 4 bases outside the gene matches. Germline V gene data show CDR1 as MNHEY and CDR2 as SVGAGI.

The chain is built from TRBV7-2 and TRBJ2-7, with D hard to call. The V end was cut by 3 bases, the J end by 3 bases, with 15 bases between. Germline V gene lookup returns CDR1 SGHTA and CDR2 FQGNSA. The CDR3 totals 15 residues. DNA for the CDR3: TGTGCCAGCAGCTTTCTTCCCCGGGCCAGCTACGAGCAGTACTTC. Protein sequence: CASSFLPRASYEQYF.

The rearrangement uses TRBV18 and TRBJ1-1, with a tentative D call TRBD1 (5 bases). Trimming removed 3 bases at V and 3 bases at J, with 14 bases between. The CDR3 extends over 15 amino acids. Germline lookup yields CDR1 KGHSH and CDR2 LQKENI. CDR3 nucleotide sequence: TGTGCCAGCTCACCGCCCCGGGGGAGGGACACTGAAGCTTTCTTT. Amino acids: CASSPPRGRDTEAFF.